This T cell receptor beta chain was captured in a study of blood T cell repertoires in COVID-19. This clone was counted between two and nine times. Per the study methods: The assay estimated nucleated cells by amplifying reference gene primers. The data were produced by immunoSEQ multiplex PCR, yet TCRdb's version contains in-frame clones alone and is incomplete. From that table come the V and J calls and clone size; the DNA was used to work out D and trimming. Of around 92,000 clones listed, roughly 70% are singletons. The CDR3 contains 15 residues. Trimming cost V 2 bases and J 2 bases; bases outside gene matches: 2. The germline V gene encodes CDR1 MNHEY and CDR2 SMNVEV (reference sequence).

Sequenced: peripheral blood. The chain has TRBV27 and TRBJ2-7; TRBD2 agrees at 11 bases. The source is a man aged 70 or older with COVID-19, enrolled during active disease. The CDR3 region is CASSLLAGGPYEQYF. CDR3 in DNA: TGTGCCAGCAGTTTACTAGCGGGAGGCCCCTACGAGCAGTACTTC.